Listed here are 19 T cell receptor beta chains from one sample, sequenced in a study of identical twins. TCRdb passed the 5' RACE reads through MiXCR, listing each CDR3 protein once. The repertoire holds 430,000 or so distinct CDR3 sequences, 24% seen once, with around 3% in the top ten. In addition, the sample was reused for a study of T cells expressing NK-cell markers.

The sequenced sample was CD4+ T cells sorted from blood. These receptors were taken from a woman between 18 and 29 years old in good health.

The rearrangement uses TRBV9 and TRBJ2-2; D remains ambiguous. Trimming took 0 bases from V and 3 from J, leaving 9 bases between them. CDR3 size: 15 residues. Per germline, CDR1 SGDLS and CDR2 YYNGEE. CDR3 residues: CASSVGSRDTGELFF. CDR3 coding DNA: TGTGCCAGCAGCGTAGGCTCCCGGGACACCGGGGAGCTGTTTTTT.

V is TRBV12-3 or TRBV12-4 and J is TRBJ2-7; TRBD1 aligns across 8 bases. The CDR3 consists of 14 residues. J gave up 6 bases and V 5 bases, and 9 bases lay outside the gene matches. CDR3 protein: CASSLRPTGAEQYF. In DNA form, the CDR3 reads TGTGCCAGCAGTCTTAGACCGACAGGGGCCGAGCAGTACTTC.

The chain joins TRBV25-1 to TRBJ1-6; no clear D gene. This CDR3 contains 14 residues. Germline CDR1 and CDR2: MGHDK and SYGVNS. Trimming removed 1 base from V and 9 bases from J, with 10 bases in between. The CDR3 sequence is CASSEWTSGSPLHF. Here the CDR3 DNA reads TGTGCCAGCAGTGAATGGACTTCAGGTTCACCCCTCCACTTT.

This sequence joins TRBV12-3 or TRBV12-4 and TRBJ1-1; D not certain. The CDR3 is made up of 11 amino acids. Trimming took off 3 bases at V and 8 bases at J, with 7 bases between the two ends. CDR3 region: CASSFNREAFF. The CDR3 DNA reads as TGTGCCAGCAGTTTTAATCGCGAAGCTTTCTTT.

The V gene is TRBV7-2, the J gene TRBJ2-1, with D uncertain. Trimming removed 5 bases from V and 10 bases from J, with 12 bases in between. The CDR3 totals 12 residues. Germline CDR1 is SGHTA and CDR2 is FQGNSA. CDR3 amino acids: CASSPQLAEQFF. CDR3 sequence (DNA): TGTGCCAGCAGCCCTCAGTTGGCCGAGCAGTTCTTC.

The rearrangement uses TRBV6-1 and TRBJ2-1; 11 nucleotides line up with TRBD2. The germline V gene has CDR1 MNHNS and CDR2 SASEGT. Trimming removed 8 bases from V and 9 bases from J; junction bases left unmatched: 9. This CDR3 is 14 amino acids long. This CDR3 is CASRMGLAVGEQFF. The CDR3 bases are TGTGCCAGCCGTATGGGACTAGCGGTCGGTGAGCAGTTCTTC.

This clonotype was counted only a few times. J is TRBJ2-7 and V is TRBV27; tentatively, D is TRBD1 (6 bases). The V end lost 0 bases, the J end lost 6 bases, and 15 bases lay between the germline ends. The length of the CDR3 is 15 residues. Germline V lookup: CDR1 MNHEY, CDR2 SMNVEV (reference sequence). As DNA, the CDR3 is TGTGCCAGCAGTTTATCGAGCCAGGGGATCGGCGAGCAGTACTTC. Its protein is CASSLSSQGIGEQYF.

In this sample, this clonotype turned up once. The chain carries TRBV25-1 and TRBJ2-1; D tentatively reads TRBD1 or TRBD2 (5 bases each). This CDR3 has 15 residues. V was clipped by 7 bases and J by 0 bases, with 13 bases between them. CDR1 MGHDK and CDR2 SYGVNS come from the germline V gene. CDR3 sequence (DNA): TGTGCCAGCACCCTCGCAGGGAGCTCCTACAATGAGCAGTTCTTC. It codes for CASTLAGSSYNEQFF. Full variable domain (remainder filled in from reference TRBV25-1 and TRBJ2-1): EADIYQTPRYLVIGTGKKITLECSQTMGHDKMYWYQQDPGMELHLIHYSYGVNSTEKGDLSSESTVSRIRTEHFPLTLESARPSHTSQYLCASTLAGSSYNEQFFGPGTRLTVL.

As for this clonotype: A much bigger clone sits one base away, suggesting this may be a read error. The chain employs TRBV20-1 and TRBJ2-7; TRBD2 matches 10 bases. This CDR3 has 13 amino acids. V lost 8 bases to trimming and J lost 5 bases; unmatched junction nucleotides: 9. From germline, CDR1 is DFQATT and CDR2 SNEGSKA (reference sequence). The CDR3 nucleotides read TGCAGTATCCTAGCGGGGGTGGACCACGAGCAGTACTTC. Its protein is CSILAGVDHEQYF.

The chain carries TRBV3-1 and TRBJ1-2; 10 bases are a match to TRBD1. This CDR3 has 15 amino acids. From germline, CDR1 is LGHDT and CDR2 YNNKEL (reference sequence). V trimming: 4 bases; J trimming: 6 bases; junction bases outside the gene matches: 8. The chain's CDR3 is CASSPQSTGGDGYTF. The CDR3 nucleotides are TGTGCCAGCAGCCCACAGTCGACAGGGGGCGATGGCTACACCTTC.

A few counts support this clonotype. In DNA, the CDR3 is TGTGCCAGCAGTTTATCTTTCCAGCGGGAGTCCCCCACAGATACGCAGTATTTT. It encodes CASSLSFQRESPTDTQYF. The rearrangement joins TRBV27 to TRBJ2-3; the match to TRBD2 covers 8 bases. The germline CDR1 and CDR2 sequences are MNHEY and SMNVEV (reference sequence). V shed 0 bases and J 2 bases; nucleotides not matched to a gene: 10. CDR3 length: 18 amino acids.

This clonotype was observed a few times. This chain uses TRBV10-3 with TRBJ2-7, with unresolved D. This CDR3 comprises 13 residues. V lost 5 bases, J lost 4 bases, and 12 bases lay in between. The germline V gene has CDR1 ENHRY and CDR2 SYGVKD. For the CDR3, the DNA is TGTGCCATCAGTTCCGCCCGCGCTTACGAGCAGTACTTC. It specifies CAISSARAYEQYF.

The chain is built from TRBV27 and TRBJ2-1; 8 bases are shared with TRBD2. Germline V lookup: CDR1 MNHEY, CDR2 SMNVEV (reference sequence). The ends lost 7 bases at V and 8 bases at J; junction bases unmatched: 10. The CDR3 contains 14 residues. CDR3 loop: CASTPSGGHYEQFF. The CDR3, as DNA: TGTGCCAGCACTCCCAGCGGGGGACACTATGAGCAGTTCTTC.

The CDR3 loop reads CASSPGAGGPDTQYF. As DNA, the CDR3 is TGTGCCAGCAGCCCCGGGGCGGGGGGACCAGATACGCAGTATTTT. V is TRBV7-9 and J is TRBJ2-3; 8 bases fit TRBD2. J was trimmed by 4 bases and V by 5 bases; bases with no gene match: 8. The germline CDR1 and CDR2 sequences are SEHNR and FQNEAQ (reference sequence). The CDR3 is made up of 15 amino acids.

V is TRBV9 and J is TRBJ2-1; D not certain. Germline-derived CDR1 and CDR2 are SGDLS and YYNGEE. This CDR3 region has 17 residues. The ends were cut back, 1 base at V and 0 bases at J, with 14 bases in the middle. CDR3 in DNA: TGTGCCAGCAGCGTAAACAGACTGGAAAGCTCCTACAATGAGCAGTTCTTC. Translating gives CASSVNRLESSYNEQFF.

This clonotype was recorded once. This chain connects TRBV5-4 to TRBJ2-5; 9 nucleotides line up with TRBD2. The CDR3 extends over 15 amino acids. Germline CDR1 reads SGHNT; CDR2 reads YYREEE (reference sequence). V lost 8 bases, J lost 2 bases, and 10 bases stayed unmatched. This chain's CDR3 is CARSPGTSRQETQYF. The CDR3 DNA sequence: TGTGCCAGGAGCCCTGGGACTAGCAGACAAGAGACCCAGTACTTC. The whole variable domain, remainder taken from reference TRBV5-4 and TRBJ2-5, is ETGVTQSPTHLIKTRGQQVTLRCSSQSGHNTVSWYQQALGQGPQFIFQYYREEENGRGNFPPRFSGLQFPNYSSELNVNALELDDSALYLCARSPGTSRQETQYFGPGTRLLVL.

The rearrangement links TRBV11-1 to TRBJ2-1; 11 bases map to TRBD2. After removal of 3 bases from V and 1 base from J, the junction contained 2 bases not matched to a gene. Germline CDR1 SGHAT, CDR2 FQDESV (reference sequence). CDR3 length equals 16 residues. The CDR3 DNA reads TGTGCCAGCAGCTTTCCTAGCGGGGGGTCCTACAATGAGCAGTTCTTC. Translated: CASSFPSGGSYNEQFF.

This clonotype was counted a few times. CDR3 in amino acids: CASSQRLANNEQFF. The CDR3 DNA reads as TGTGCCAGCAGCCAGCGACTAGCGAACAATGAGCAGTTCTTC. The gene calls are TRBV3-1 and TRBJ2-1; 8 bases map to TRBD2. Germline V CDR1 and CDR2: LGHDT, YNNKEL (reference sequence). V lost 3 bases to trimming and J lost 5 bases; unmatched junction nucleotides: 3. This CDR3 spans 14 amino acids.

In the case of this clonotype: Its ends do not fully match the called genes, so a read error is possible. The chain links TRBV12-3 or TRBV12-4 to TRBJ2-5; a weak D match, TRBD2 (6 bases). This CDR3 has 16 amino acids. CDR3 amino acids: CASSSLKTRHQETLYF. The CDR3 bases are TGTGCCAGCAGTTCCCTTAAGACTAGACACCAAGAGACCCTGTACTTC.